The present T cell receptor beta chain was sequenced within a study of blood T cell repertoires in COVID-19. Across the study: T cells, B-cell-depleted T cells, or PBMCs provided the cDNA or gDNA that served as material.

The CDR3 spans 14 residues. V shed 3 bases, J shed 5 bases, and the junction held 6 bases outside the gene matches. Germline CDR1 is SGHAT and CDR2 is FQNNGV. Participant age was roughly 18 to 100 years, and participants resided in fewer than 30 US areas. In the 2 weeks before study entry, exposed participants met a COVID-19 case, which was PCR-confirmed or clinician-diagnosed. Per the original methods: Amplifying reference gene primers gave estimates of nucleated cell counts. The method was immunoSEQ multiplex PCR; TCRdb's version includes in-frame clones alone and lacks a portion of them. That table is the source of V, J and clone size, and D and trimming were worked out from the DNA. This sample has approximately 220,000 clones, with around 90% found just once.

The V call is TRBV11-2, the J call TRBJ2-5; 7 bases fit TRBD2. The source of this sequence is a man aged 25-40 years who had been exposed to COVID-19. Sequencing was done on a sample of PBMCs or T cells enriched from blood (not recorded which). CDR3 protein: CASSFNSGGETQYF. Here the CDR3 DNA reads TGTGCCAGCAGCTTTAACTCGGGGGGTGAGACCCAGTACTTC.